The 7 T cell receptor beta chains presented below share a single source sample, sequenced in a study of T cell changes during pregnancy in multiple sclerosis. This table comes from immunoSEQ multiplex PCR, and its TCRdb copy is limited to in-frame clones, with some not included. The table shows approximately 93,000 clones, with approximately 90% occurring only once. The sequenced sample was peripheral blood, obtained in the first trimester of pregnancy. The receptors come from a female donor in good health, enrolled as a control in a pregnancy study.

This chain connects TRBV18 to TRBJ2-5, with TRBD2 matching 11 bases. The V gene end was trimmed by 3 bases and the J gene end by 3 bases; junction bases not matched to a gene: 6. The CDR3 runs to 16 residues. Per germline, CDR1 KGHSH and CDR2 LQKENI. The chain's CDR3 is CASSPLLSGGEETQYF. The DNA for the CDR3 is TGTGCCAGCTCACCCTTGCTTAGCGGGGGGGAAGAGACCCAGTACTTC. The full variable domain, completed using reference TRBV18 and TRBJ2-5, is NAGVMQNPRHLVRRRGQEARLRCSPMKGHSHVYWYRQLPEEGLKFMVYLQKENIIDESGMPKERFSAEFPKEGPSILRIQQVVRGDSAAYFCASSPLLSGGEETQYFGPGTRLLVL.

The chain carries TRBV7-3 and TRBJ2-1; perhaps TRBD2 as D (6 bases). Germline CDR1 and CDR2: SGHTA and FQGTGA. Trimming took off 2 bases at V and 7 bases at J, with 6 bases between the two ends. This CDR3 is built from 12 residues. CDR3 nucleotide sequence: TGTGCCAGCAGCTTAGGGACTAATGAGCAGTTCTTC. This translates into CASSLGTNEQFF.

The chain uses TRBV7-8 and TRBJ2-7; 9 nucleotides agree with TRBD1. This CDR3 comprises 14 residues. V shed 3 bases and J 7 bases; nucleotides not matched to a gene: 7. Germline CDR1 and CDR2: SGHVS and FQNEAQ. The CDR3 coding sequence is TGTGCCAGCAGCTTCATGGGACAGGGTGGAGAGCAGTACTTC. Its protein is CASSFMGQGGEQYF.

V gene TRBV10-3 combines with J gene TRBJ1-5; 7 nucleotides match TRBD1. CDR1 and CDR2 (germline): ENHRY, SYGVKD. The CDR3 spans 17 residues. The ends lost 0 bases at V and 3 bases at J; junction bases unmatched: 8. The chain's CDR3 is CAISESGQGVNNQPQHF. CDR3 bases: TGTGCCATCAGTGAGTCTGGCCAGGGGGTCAACAATCAGCCCCAGCATTTT.

The V gene is TRBV9, the J gene TRBJ2-3; 8 bases match TRBD2. V lost 4 bases and J lost 0; bases outside the gene matches: 7. The CDR3 totals 16 residues. Per germline, CDR1 SGDLS and CDR2 YYNGEE. The CDR3 reads CASSPRLATSTDTQYF. DNA for the CDR3: TGTGCCAGCAGCCCCCGACTAGCGACTAGCACAGATACGCAGTATTTT.

The V gene is TRBV29-1, the J gene TRBJ1-2, with 7 bases matching TRBD1. The junction had 9 bases not matched to a gene; V was cut back by 7 bases and J by 7 bases. The CDR3 covers 12 residues. The germline CDR1 and CDR2 sequences are SQVTM and ANQGSEA. The CDR3: CSAAQDRSGYTF. As DNA, the CDR3 is TGCAGCGCAGCCCAGGACAGGTCTGGCTACACCTTC.

The chain is built from TRBV30 and TRBJ2-7; a possible D gene is TRBD2 (5 bases). Between the trimmed V and J ends, which lost 0 bases and 3 bases, there was a span of 15 bases. The CDR3 has 15 residues. Per germline, CDR1 GTSNPN and CDR2 SVGIG (reference sequence). In DNA form, the CDR3 reads TGTGCCTGGAGTGTACTAAGGATGGCGGGCTACGAGCAGTACTTC. Translation gives CAWSVLRMAGYEQYF. Variable domain in full (rest from reference TRBV30 and TRBJ2-7): SQTIHQWPATLVQPVGSPLSLECTVEGTSNPNLYWYRQAAGRGLQLLFYSVGIGQISSEVPQNLSASRPQDRQFILSSKKLLLSDSGFYLCAWSVLRMAGYEQYFGPGTRLTVT.